The 14 T cell receptor beta chains in this list originate from one sample, sequenced in a study of CD8 T cells in ankylosing spondylitis. TCRdb re-derived calls from the 5' RACE reads in MiXCR, one entry per CDR3 protein. The sample lists under 300,000 distinct CDR3 sequences, around 10% occurring once. What was sequenced was blood, either unsorted or a sorted T cell fraction (not recorded which). These TCRs come from a male donor with ankylosing spondylitis or in good health (not recorded which).

This clonotype has ten or more counts. V is TRBV6-1 and J is TRBJ1-1; unclear D gene. Germline V gives CDR1 MNHNS, CDR2 SASEGT. Trimming stripped 5 bases from V and 4 bases from J, with 14 bases between. This CDR3 comprises 14 residues. The CDR3 spells CASSPLRLVTEAFF. The CDR3 nucleotides are TGTGCCAGCAGTCCTTTGAGACTGGTCACTGAAGCTTTCTTT.

This clonotype was counted ten times or more. CDR3 sequence (DNA): TGCGCCAGCAGCCAAGGTGCCAGAGGCACAGATACGCAGTATTTT. This encodes CASSQGARGTDTQYF. The rearrangement uses TRBV4-1 and TRBJ2-3; the D is unclear. Per the germline V gene, CDR1 is MGHRA and CDR2 is YSYEKL. There are 15 residues in the CDR3. V was cut by 1 base and J by 1 base, with 9 bases left in between.

This clonotype was found many times. The CDR3 is CATSDANSNTGELFF. CDR3 nucleotide sequence: TGTGCCACCAGTGATGCGAACAGCAACACCGGGGAGCTGTTTTTT. The chain combines TRBV24-1 with TRBJ2-2; D gene ambiguous. V dropped 3 bases and J dropped 2 bases, with 9 bases sitting between them. Germline V gene sequence: CDR1 KGHDR, CDR2 SFDVKD. The CDR3 runs to 15 residues.

This clonotype was picked up a small number of times. This sequence joins TRBV3-1 and TRBJ2-3, with D possibly called TRBD1 or TRBD2 (5 bases each). The V and J ends lost 4 bases and 10 bases respectively, with 18 bases between them. The CDR3 covers 14 residues. CDR1 and CDR2 (germline): LGHDT, YNNKEL (reference sequence). CDR3 protein: CASSRTSTASAQYF. The CDR3 DNA reads TGTGCCAGCAGCCGGACTTCGACAGCGTCCGCGCAGTATTTT.

This clonotype has a count of ten or more. The chain employs TRBV28 and TRBJ2-7; 9 positions agree with TRBD1. This CDR3 is built from 15 residues. V gave up 6 bases and J gave up 3 bases; unmatched junction bases: 9. In germline, CDR1 is MDHEN, CDR2 SYDVKM. The CDR3 spells CASSPLADRGYEQYF. The CDR3 coding sequence is TGTGCCAGCAGCCCACTTGCGGACAGGGGCTACGAGCAGTACTTC. Variable domain in full (rest from reference TRBV28 and TRBJ2-7): DVKVTQSSRYLVKRTGEKVFLECVQDMDHENMFWYRQDPGLGLRLIYFSYDVKMKEKGDIPEGYSVSREKKERFSLILESASTNQTSMYLCASSPLADRGYEQYFGPGTRLTVT.

This chain links TRBV12-3 or TRBV12-4 with TRBJ2-1, with no clear D. CDR3 length: 11 amino acids. V was cut by 2 bases and J by 9 bases, with 5 bases left in between. CDR3 sequence reads: CASSLMGEQFF. As DNA, the CDR3 is TGTGCCAGCAGTTTAATGGGTGAGCAGTTCTTC.

This clonotype was seen only a few times. The chain is built from TRBV28 and TRBJ1-1, with D tentatively TRBD1 (6 bases). With 5 bases removed from V and 7 bases from J, the gap between germline ends came to 14 bases. The length of the CDR3 is 13 residues. Looked up from germline, CDR1 is MDHEN and CDR2 is SYDVKM. The CDR3 DNA sequence: TGTGCCAGCAGTGTGGGGGCGTTGGGTGAAGCTTTCTTT. This translates into CASSVGALGEAFF.

The rearrangement uses TRBV5-1 and TRBJ1-1; 10 nucleotides line up with TRBD1. This CDR3 is 16 amino acids long. The trim removed 4 bases at V and 5 bases at J, leaving 11 bases unmatched. CDR1 is SGHRS and CDR2 is YFSETQ in the germline V gene. CDR3 sequence reads: CASSASGTGVGTEAFF. Written as DNA, the CDR3 is TGCGCCAGCAGCGCCTCCGGGACAGGGGTCGGGACTGAAGCTTTCTTT.

In this sample, this clonotype turned up many times. The CDR3 bases are TGCGCCAGCAGCTTTGTGGGGACAGGGGAAGGCGAGCAGTACTTC. Amino acids: CASSFVGTGEGEQYF. The chain has TRBV5-1 and TRBJ2-7; 10 bases fit TRBD1. CDR1 SGHRS and CDR2 YFSETQ come from the germline V gene. The CDR3 consists of 15 residues. V gave up 2 bases and J gave up 6 bases; unmatched junction bases: 8. Complete variable domain (other parts from reference TRBV5-1 and TRBJ2-7): KAGVTQTPRYLIKTRGQQVTLSCSPISGHRSVSWYQQTPGQGLQFLFEYFSETQRNKGNFPGRFSGRQFSNSRSEMNVSTLELGDSALYLCASSFVGTGEGEQYFGPGTRLTVT.

The chain is built from TRBV6-2 or TRBV6-3 and TRBJ2-7; 8 positions match TRBD1. Looked up from germline, CDR1 is MNHEY and CDR2 is SVGEGT. The trim removed 4 bases at V and 5 bases at J, leaving 13 bases unmatched. The CDR3 sequence is 16 residues long. The CDR3: CASSSGLGRGRNEQYF. In DNA form, the CDR3 reads TGTGCCAGCAGTTCAGGGCTTGGCAGGGGGCGAAACGAGCAGTACTTC.

This clonotype was counted between two and nine times. This chain joins TRBV14 and TRBJ2-1, with D perhaps matching TRBD2 (6 bases). CDR3 size: 14 residues. The V gene's germline CDR1 is SGHDN and CDR2 FVKESK. V shed 3 bases and J shed 9 bases, with 15 bases lying between them. CDR3 region: CASSHRDQEGEQFF. The CDR3 DNA reads as TGTGCCAGCAGCCACAGGGACCAGGAGGGTGAGCAGTTCTTC. Combining the CDR3 with reference TRBV14 and TRBJ2-1 gives the whole variable domain EAGVTQFPSHSVIEKGQTVTLRCDPISGHDNLYWYRRVMGKEIKFLLHFVKESKQDESGMPNNRFLAERTGGTYSTLKVQPAELEDSGVYFCASSHRDQEGEQFFGPGTRLTVL.

This clonotype was counted ten times or more. The chain joins TRBV10-3 to TRBJ2-7; D unresolved. This CDR3 contains 13 residues. Between the trimmed V and J ends, which lost 6 bases and 0 bases, there was a span of 9 bases. Germline loops: CDR1 ENHRY, CDR2 SYGVKD. The CDR3 is CAISEPNSYEQYF. The CDR3 DNA sequence: TGTGCCATCAGCGAGCCAAACTCCTACGAGCAGTACTTC.

The chain recombines TRBV16 with TRBJ2-1, with 9 nucleotides matching TRBD1. The germline V gene encodes CDR1 KGHSY and CDR2 FQNENV. The CDR3 contains 18 residues. Trimming at V came to 4 bases and at J to 4 bases, leaving 14 bases not matched to a gene. The DNA for the CDR3 is TGTGCCAGCAGCCGAACAGGGGGCGACATAACCGTTTACAATGAGCAGTTCTTC. This translates into CASSRTGGDITVYNEQFF.

This clonotype was counted between two and nine times. The chain carries TRBV29-1 and TRBJ2-7, with a tentative D call TRBD1 (6 bases). The CDR3 has 11 residues. The germline V and J ends were trimmed by 2 bases and 4 bases, with 6 bases remaining between them. Per germline, CDR1 SQVTM and CDR2 ANQGSEA. The CDR3: CSVERGYEQYF. The CDR3 DNA reads TGCAGCGTTGAAAGGGGGTACGAGCAGTACTTC.